These 30 T cell receptor beta chains were sequenced from one sample in a study of cytotoxic CD8 clonotypes in ibrutinib-treated CLL. Measured with immunoSEQ multiplex PCR; TCRdb has only the in-frame clones, and not every one. The repertoire has some 130,000 clones, approximately 90% of them found once; the top ten carry 10% to 13%. The specimen was PBMCs, collected after 12 months of ibrutinib treatment. The receptors were gathered from a human donor with chronic lymphocytic leukemia.

The chain employs TRBV7-9 and TRBJ1-5; tentative D call: TRBD1 (6 bases). Trimming shortened V by 1 base and J by 2 bases, and 9 bases separated the two germline ends. This CDR3 region has 15 residues. Germline values: CDR1 SEHNR, CDR2 FQNEAQ (reference sequence). This CDR3 is CASSLDTGRNQPQHF. In DNA, the CDR3 is TGTGCCAGCAGCTTAGATACAGGGCGCAATCAGCCCCAGCATTTT.

The chain uses TRBV11-1 and TRBJ1-1; D perhaps matches TRBD1 (5 bases). V was clipped by 5 bases and J by 5 bases, with 9 bases between them. The CDR3 length is 12 residues. The germline gives CDR1 SGHAT, CDR2 FQDESV (reference sequence). The CDR3 protein is CASSPGRTEAFF. The CDR3 DNA is TGTGCCAGCAGCCCGGGACGGACTGAAGCTTTCTTT.

The chain recombines TRBV11-3 with TRBJ1-1; TRBD1 agrees at 7 bases. The CDR3 has 14 residues. The junction had 3 bases not matched to a gene; V was cut back by 5 bases and J by 0 bases. CDR1 and CDR2 (germline): SGHNT, YENEEA. CDR3 DNA: TGTGCCAGCAGCCCCGGGACAGTGAACACTGAAGCTTTCTTT. Translating it yields CASSPGTVNTEAFF.

The chain carries TRBV10-1 and TRBJ1-1; 9 bases align to TRBD1. V was clipped by 5 bases and J by 7 bases; unmatched bases: 8. In germline, CDR1 is WNHNN, CDR2 SYGVQD (reference sequence). The CDR3 totals 14 residues. CDR3 coding DNA: TGCGCCAGCAGTAGTCGGACAGGGGTCGATGAAGCTTTCTTT. This encodes CASSSRTGVDEAFF.

This rearrangement joins TRBV5-1 to TRBJ2-3, with 7 positions matching TRBD1. Germline V gene sequence: CDR1 SGHRS, CDR2 YFSETQ. The J segment lost 4 bases and the V segment lost 1 base, leaving 3 bases of the junction unmatched. The CDR3 is 14 residues long. The CDR3 protein is CASSLKQGADTQYF. Here the CDR3 DNA reads TGCGCCAGCAGCTTGAAGCAGGGGGCAGATACGCAGTATTTT. Based on the CDR3 plus reference TRBV5-1 and TRBJ2-3, the full variable domain is KAGVTQTPRYLIKTRGQQVTLSCSPISGHRSVSWYQQTPGQGLQFLFEYFSETQRNKGNFPGRFSGRQFSNSRSEMNVSTLELGDSALYLCASSLKQGADTQYFGPGTRLTVL.

The chain combines TRBV11-2 with TRBJ2-7; tentatively, D is TRBD2 (5 bases). V shed 4 bases and J shed 4 bases, with 8 bases lying between them. The CDR3 has 12 residues. Germline V lookup: CDR1 SGHAT, CDR2 FQNNGV. The CDR3 region is CASSSRGYEQYF. In nucleotides, the CDR3 is TGTGCCAGCAGCTCCCGGGGTTACGAGCAGTACTTC.

This clone was seen a few times. This chain joins TRBV7-9 and TRBJ2-5, with TRBD1 as a possible D gene (6 bases). The CDR3 is 13 residues long. Germline loops: CDR1 SEHNR, CDR2 FQNEAQ (reference sequence). Trimming removed 4 bases at V and 3 bases at J, with 9 bases between. The CDR3 reads CASSSQGEETQYF. The CDR3 bases are TGTGCCAGCAGCTCACAGGGAGAAGAGACCCAGTACTTC.

The chain carries TRBV6-1 and TRBJ1-4, with D uncertain. The CDR3 is made up of 14 amino acids. The germline gives CDR1 MNHNS, CDR2 SASEGT. V was trimmed by 2 bases and J by 8 bases, leaving 12 bases between them. This CDR3 is CASSELPGDEKLFF. CDR3 in DNA: TGTGCCAGCAGTGAATTGCCCGGAGACGAAAAACTGTTTTTT.

The V gene is TRBV7-8, the J gene TRBJ2-7; TRBD2 matches 15 bases. After removal of 6 bases from V and 6 bases from J, the junction contained 21 bases not matched to a gene. CDR3 length equals 20 residues. Germline V gives CDR1 SGHVS, CDR2 FQNEAQ. The CDR3 is CASRQTGTSGRPRSGREQYF. The CDR3 nucleotides read TGTGCCAGCAGACAGACCGGGACTAGCGGGAGGCCGCGTTCGGGCCGCGAGCAGTACTTC. The complete variable domain, with remaining parts taken from reference TRBV7-8 and TRBJ2-7, reads GAGVSQSPRYKVAKRGQDVALRCDPISGHVSLFWYQQALGQGPEFLTYFQNEAQLDKSGLPSDRFFAERPEGSVSTLKIQRTQQEDSAVYLCASRQTGTSGRPRSGREQYFGPGTRLTVT.

The CDR3 protein is CASSQAALLTDTQYF. The CDR3 coding sequence is TGTGCCAGCAGCCAGGCGGCCCTTTTAACGGATACGCAGTATTTT. This chain joins TRBV7-3 and TRBJ2-3, with D hard to call. Trimming took off 5 bases at V and 6 bases at J, with 18 bases between the two ends. Germline V gives CDR1 SGHTA, CDR2 FQGTGA. The CDR3 runs 15 residues.

This chain connects TRBV27 to TRBJ2-5; the D is unclear. The CDR3 is 13 amino acids. Germline-derived CDR1 and CDR2 are MNHEY and SMNVEV (reference sequence). V lost 1 base, J lost 7 bases, and 10 bases lay in between. The CDR3 here is CASSLWSSGTQYF. CDR3 in DNA: TGTGCCAGCAGTTTATGGTCGTCAGGGACCCAGTACTTC.

This chain links TRBV7-3 with TRBJ2-2; maybe TRBD1 (6 bases). The CDR3 totals 16 residues. Germline CDR1 SGHTA, CDR2 FQGTGA. The V and J ends lost 2 bases and 5 bases respectively, with 15 bases between them. CDR3 sequence reads: CASSLGGAGKTGELFF. In DNA, the CDR3 is TGTGCCAGCAGCTTAGGGGGCGCTGGGAAAACCGGGGAGCTGTTTTTT.

This clone was seen only a few times. The rearrangement joins TRBV5-1 to TRBJ1-1; weak D call: TRBD1 (5 bases). CDR3 length equals 15 residues. V gave up 4 bases and J gave up 3 bases, with 16 bases separating them. The germline V gene encodes CDR1 SGHRS and CDR2 YFSETQ. The CDR3 loop is CASSINRIGDTEAFF. The DNA for the CDR3 is TGCGCCAGCAGCATAAACAGGATCGGGGACACTGAAGCTTTCTTT.

CDR3 bases: TGCGCCAGCAGCCCGGAGGGACAGAGCTATGGCTACACCTTC. Its translation: CASSPEGQSYGYTF. The V gene is TRBV5-1, the J gene TRBJ1-2, with TRBD1 matching 7 bases. The length of the CDR3 is 14 residues. Germline CDR1 reads SGHRS; CDR2 reads YFSETQ. After removal of 4 bases from V and 4 bases from J, the junction contained 7 bases not matched to a gene.

The chain has TRBV28 and TRBJ2-7; D is uncertain. Germline V gives CDR1 MDHEN, CDR2 SYDVKM. With 6 bases removed from V and 2 bases from J, the gap between germline ends came to 11 bases. The CDR3 is made up of 13 amino acids. The DNA for the CDR3 is TGTGCCAGCAGCCAGACACGAACCTACGAGCAGTACTTC. Amino acids: CASSQTRTYEQYF.

This sequence joins TRBV9 and TRBJ2-5, with a weak D call TRBD1 (5 bases). This CDR3 spans 16 amino acids. Germline V gives CDR1 SGDLS, CDR2 YYNGEE. The V and J ends lost 4 bases and 3 bases respectively, with 19 bases between them. For the CDR3, the DNA is TGTGCCAGCAGCCCCGAGATGGGTGGGGCCGAAGAGACCCAGTACTTC. Amino acid sequence: CASSPEMGGAEETQYF.

The chain combines TRBV11-3 with TRBJ1-3, with 7 bases aligning to TRBD1. Unmatched junction bases numbered 2, after V lost 1 base and J lost 2 bases. CDR3 size: 15 residues. The germline gives CDR1 SGHNT, CDR2 YENEEA. The CDR3 DNA is TGTGCCAGCAGCTTAGGAGGGACAGCTGGAAACACCATATATTTT. Amino acids: CASSLGGTAGNTIYF.

The chain uses TRBV28 and TRBJ1-2; TRBD1 agrees at 11 bases. Trimming removed 8 bases from V and 8 bases from J; junction bases left unmatched: 16. This CDR3 has 16 amino acids. The germline CDR1 and CDR2 sequences are MDHEN and SYDVKM. CDR3: CASGEWTGGKGGGYTF. CDR3 sequence (DNA): TGTGCCAGCGGCGAGTGGACAGGGGGCAAAGGTGGAGGCTACACCTTC.

V usage is TRBV5-8 and J usage is TRBJ1-1; D is ambiguous. Trimming took off 0 bases at V and 1 base at J, with 4 bases between the two ends. CDR1 SGHTS and CDR2 YDEGEE come from the germline V gene. The length of the CDR3 is 13 residues. CDR3 region: CASSLARNTEAFF. The CDR3 DNA follows: TGTGCCAGCAGCTTGGCCAGGAACACTGAAGCTTTCTTT.

CDR3 in DNA: TGCGCCAGCAGCTCGGGGGACAGGGTGGTCTACGAGCAGTACTTC. Residues: CASSSGDRVVYEQYF. V and J are TRBV5-1 and TRBJ2-7, with 9 bases fitting TRBD1. CDR3 length: 15 amino acids. From germline, CDR1 is SGHRS and CDR2 YFSETQ. V gave up 3 bases and J gave up 3 bases; unmatched junction bases: 7.

DNA of the CDR3: TGTGCCAGCAGCACGGGCTCCGGGTCCTCGGATGAAAAACTGTTTTTT. Amino acids: CASSTGSGSSDEKLFF. The chain has TRBV9 and TRBJ1-4; no reliable D call. The V and J ends lost 4 bases and 6 bases respectively, with 19 bases between them. CDR1 is SGDLS and CDR2 is YYNGEE in the germline V gene. CDR3 size: 16 residues.

V gene TRBV7-3 combines with J gene TRBJ2-5, with D hard to call. Trimming left V 7 bases short and J 5 bases short, with 11 bases between. The CDR3 covers 12 residues. Germline CDR1 is SGHTA and CDR2 is FQGTGA. CDR3 residues: CASTLGSETQYF. The CDR3 DNA reads TGTGCCAGCACCCTTGGATCGGAGACCCAGTACTTC.

V gene TRBV10-3 combines with J gene TRBJ1-1, with D hard to call. With 4 bases removed from V and 1 base from J, the gap between germline ends came to 13 bases. CDR1 is ENHRY, CDR2 SYGVKD, per germline. This CDR3 region has 15 residues. CDR3 DNA sequence: TGTGCCATCAGTGCGGGCAGCCAAAAGAACACTGAAGCTTTCTTT. Its translation: CAISAGSQKNTEAFF.

The chain carries TRBV29-1 and TRBJ2-7, with D tentatively TRBD1 (6 bases). The CDR3 covers 14 residues. Trimming left V 4 bases short and J 4 bases short, with 17 bases between. The germline V gene has CDR1 SQVTM and CDR2 ANQGSEA. The CDR3 here is CSVGRDNTQYEQYF. Written as DNA, the CDR3 is TGCAGCGTTGGCCGGGACAACACCCAGTACGAGCAGTACTTC.

The chain carries TRBV5-4 and TRBJ2-2; maybe TRBD2 (5 bases). V was trimmed by 0 bases and J by 2 bases, leaving 11 bases between them. The germline V gene encodes CDR1 SGHNT and CDR2 YYREEE (reference sequence). The CDR3 is made up of 16 amino acids. Here the CDR3 reads CASSLDAGLNTGELFF. CDR3 nucleotides: TGTGCCAGCAGCTTGGATGCGGGCCTAAACACCGGGGAGCTGTTTTTT.

There are many counts of this clone. The genes are TRBV13 and TRBJ2-4; D unresolved. Germline CDR1 PRHDT, CDR2 FYEKMQ (reference sequence). This CDR3 contains 14 residues. V was pared by 5 bases and J by 0 bases, with 8 bases between. The CDR3: CASSTKLAKNIQYF. The CDR3, as DNA: TGTGCCAGCAGCACTAAGCTAGCCAAAAACATTCAGTACTTC.

The genes are TRBV10-2 and TRBJ2-4; weak D call: TRBD2 (6 bases). From germline, CDR1 is WSHSY and CDR2 SAAADI. Trimming left V 2 bases short and J 1 base short, with 9 bases between. The CDR3 runs 15 residues. The DNA for the CDR3 is TGCGCCAGCAGTGAGGGAGGGCAGGCCAAAAACATTCAGTACTTC. Protein: CASSEGGQAKNIQYF.

This sequence joins TRBV30 and TRBJ1-3; D remains unclear. V gave up 4 bases and J gave up 0 bases, with 13 bases separating them. The CDR3 length is 15 residues. CDR1 and CDR2 from the germline V gene are GTSNPN and SVGIG (reference sequence). CDR3 nucleotide sequence: TGTGCCTGGAATCAAGGCGTATACTCTGGAAACACCATATATTTT. Residues: CAWNQGVYSGNTIYF. The variable domain in full, completed from reference TRBV30 and TRBJ1-3, reads SQTIHQWPATLVQPVGSPLSLECTVEGTSNPNLYWYRQAAGRGLQLLFYSVGIGQISSEVPQNLSASRPQDRQFILSSKKLLLSDSGFYLCAWNQGVYSGNTIYFGEGSWLTVV.

The chain employs TRBV15 and TRBJ2-7; TRBD1 agrees at 7 bases. The germline V gene has CDR1 LNHNV and CDR2 YYDKDF (reference sequence). This CDR3 spans 16 amino acids. V dropped 5 bases and J dropped 3; count of bases not matched to a gene: 13. The DNA of the CDR3 is TGTGCCACCAGCGGACCCTTAGGGGGCGCGGTCTACGAGCAGTACTTC. Amino acids: CATSGPLGGAVYEQYF.

The count of this clone is one. The J gene is TRBJ1-5, the V gene TRBV6-5; D gene uncertain. Germline values: CDR1 MNHEY, CDR2 SVGAGI. The CDR3 consists of 14 residues. V was shortened by 0 bases and J by 7 bases, with 10 bases between the two germline ends. The CDR3 DNA reads as TGTGCCAGCAGTTACTCGACTACAAAACAGCCCCAGCATTTT. Translating gives CASSYSTTKQPQHF.